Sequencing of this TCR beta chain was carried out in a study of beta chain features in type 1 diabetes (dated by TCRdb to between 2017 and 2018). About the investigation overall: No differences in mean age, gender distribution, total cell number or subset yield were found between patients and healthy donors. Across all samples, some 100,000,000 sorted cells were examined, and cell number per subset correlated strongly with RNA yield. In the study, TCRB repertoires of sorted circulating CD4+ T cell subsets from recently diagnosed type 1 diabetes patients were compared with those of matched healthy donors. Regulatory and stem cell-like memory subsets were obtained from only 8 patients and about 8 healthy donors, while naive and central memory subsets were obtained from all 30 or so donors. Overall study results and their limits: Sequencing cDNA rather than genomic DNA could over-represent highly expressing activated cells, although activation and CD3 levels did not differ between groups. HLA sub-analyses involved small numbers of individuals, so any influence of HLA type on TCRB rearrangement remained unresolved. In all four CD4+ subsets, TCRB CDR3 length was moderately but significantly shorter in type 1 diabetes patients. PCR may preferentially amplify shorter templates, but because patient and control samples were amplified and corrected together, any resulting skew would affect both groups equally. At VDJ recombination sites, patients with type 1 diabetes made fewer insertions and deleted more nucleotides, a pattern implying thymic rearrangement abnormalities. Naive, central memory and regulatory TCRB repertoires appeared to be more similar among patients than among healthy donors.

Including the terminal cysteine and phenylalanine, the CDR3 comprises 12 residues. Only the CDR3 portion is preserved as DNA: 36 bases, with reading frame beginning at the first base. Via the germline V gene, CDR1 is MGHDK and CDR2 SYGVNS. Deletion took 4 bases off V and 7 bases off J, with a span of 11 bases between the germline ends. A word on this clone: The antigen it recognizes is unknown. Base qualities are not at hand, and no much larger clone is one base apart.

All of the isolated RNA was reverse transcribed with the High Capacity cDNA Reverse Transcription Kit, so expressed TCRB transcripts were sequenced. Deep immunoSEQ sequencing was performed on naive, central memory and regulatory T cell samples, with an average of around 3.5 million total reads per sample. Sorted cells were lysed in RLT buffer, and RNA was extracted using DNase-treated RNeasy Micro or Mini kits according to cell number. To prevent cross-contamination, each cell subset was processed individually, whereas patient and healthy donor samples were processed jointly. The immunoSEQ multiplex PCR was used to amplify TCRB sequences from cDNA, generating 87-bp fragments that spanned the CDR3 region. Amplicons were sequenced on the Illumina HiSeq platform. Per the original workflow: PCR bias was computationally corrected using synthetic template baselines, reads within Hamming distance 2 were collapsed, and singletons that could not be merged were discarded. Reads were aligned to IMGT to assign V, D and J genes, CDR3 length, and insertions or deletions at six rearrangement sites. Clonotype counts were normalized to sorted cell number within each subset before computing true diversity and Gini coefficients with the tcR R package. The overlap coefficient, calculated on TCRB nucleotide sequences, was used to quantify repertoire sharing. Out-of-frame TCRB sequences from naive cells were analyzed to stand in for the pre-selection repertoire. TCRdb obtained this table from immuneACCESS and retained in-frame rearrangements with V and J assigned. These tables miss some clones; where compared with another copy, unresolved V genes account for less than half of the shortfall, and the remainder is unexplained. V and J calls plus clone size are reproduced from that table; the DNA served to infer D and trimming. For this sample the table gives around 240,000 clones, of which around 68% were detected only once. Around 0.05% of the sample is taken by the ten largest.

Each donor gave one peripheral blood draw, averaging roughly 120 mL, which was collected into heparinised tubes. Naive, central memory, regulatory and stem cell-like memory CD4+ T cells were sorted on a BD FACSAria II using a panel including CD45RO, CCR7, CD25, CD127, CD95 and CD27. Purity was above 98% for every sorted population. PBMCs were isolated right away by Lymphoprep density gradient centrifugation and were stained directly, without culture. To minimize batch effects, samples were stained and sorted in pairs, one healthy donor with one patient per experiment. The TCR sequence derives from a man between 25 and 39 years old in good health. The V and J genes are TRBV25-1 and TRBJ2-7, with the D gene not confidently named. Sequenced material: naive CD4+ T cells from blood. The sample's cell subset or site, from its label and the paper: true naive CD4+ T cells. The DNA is TGTGCCAGCAGTGCCCTCCTCTCGGAGCAGTACTTC. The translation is CASSALLSEQYF.